The clone carrying this T cell receptor beta chain was seen a few times. This entry is derived from a study of T cells in Graves' hyperthyroidism and ophthalmopathy. Germline V gene data show CDR1 as SQVTM and CDR2 as ANQGSEA. The CDR3 is made up of 18 amino acids. V shed 7 bases, J shed 2 bases, and the junction held 11 bases outside the gene matches. TCR beta CDR3 regions were amplified from RNA transcripts. The HTBI primer set was used in a first-round RT-PCR of the TCR CDR3. TCRdb ran MiXCR on the multiplex PCR reads and lists one entry per CDR3 protein. The table lists 560,000 or so distinct CDR3 sequences, 35% to 55% of them singletons.

The chain links TRBV29-1 to TRBJ2-2; 15 positions agree with TRBD2. The material sequenced was peripheral blood or thyroid tissue (not recorded which). This TCR derives from a woman between 18 and 29 years old with Graves' hyperthyroidism. In DNA form, the CDR3 reads TGCAGCGCCCGGACTAGCGGGAGGGCCGGGTTCAACACCGGGGAGCTGTTTTTT. Translating it yields CSARTSGRAGFNTGELFF.